The T cell receptor beta chain described here comes from a study of T-cell reconstitution after alpha-beta-depleted transplantation in children. This clonotype was found a few times. CDR3 length: 15 residues. Trimming left V 0 bases short and J 0 bases short, with 5 bases between. The TCRbeta library incorporated unique molecular identifiers. TCRdb passed the PCR reads through MiXCR, listing each CDR3 protein once. This table holds approximately 390,000 distinct CDR3 sequences, 11% found once. This rearrangement joins TRBV12-3 or TRBV12-4 to TRBJ1-4, with D hard to call. This sample comprised PBMCs from the stem cell graft donor, obtained from the stem cell graft. The clonotype originates from a human donor who donated a stem cell graft to a child with acute myeloid leukemia. CDR3 sequence reads: CASSLAAATNEKLFF. The CDR3, as DNA: TGTGCCAGCAGTTTAGCGGCAGCAACTAATGAAAAACTGTTTTTT.